This T cell receptor (beta chain) came from a study of neurological immune-mediated disorders. The unsorted libraries had their origin in 2 million PBMCs stored at -80 C. In this sample, this clonotype turned up many times. Its matching antigen is unknown. The team produced cDNA through 5'RACE using 10-nucleotide random UMIs. TCRdb passed the 5' RACE reads through MiXCR, listing each CDR3 protein once. Seen here are 120,000 or so distinct CDR3 sequences, 3.2% observed once, and the top ten hold 1% to 1.5%. The study, taken as a whole, reports: One cluster of related CDR3 sequences contained, by phylogenetic grouping, the repertoires of 18 of 34 multiple sclerosis patients and formed a possible signature. Expanded clones shared no identical CDR3 amino acid sequences across subjects, which suggested private TCR-beta repertoires in all groups.

This CDR3 has 14 residues. J was trimmed by 4 bases and V by 3 bases; bases with no gene match: 7. CDR1 DFQATT and CDR2 SNEGSKA come from the germline V gene (reference sequence). The chain recombines TRBV20-1 with TRBJ2-5; 8 bases match TRBD2. Sequenced material: PBMCs. This receptor was obtained from a woman in her 30s with multiple sclerosis. CDR3 sequence (DNA): TGCAGTGCTAGGGTCAGCGGGAGTGGAGAGACCCAGTACTTC. It encodes CSARVSGSGETQYF.